These T cell receptor beta chains were read from a single sample in a study of blood T cell repertoires in COVID-19. Generated by immunoSEQ multiplex PCR, the TCRdb table keeps only in-frame clones and is missing some. Here the sample spans about 300,000 clones, 87% being singletons. The sample taken for sequencing was PBMCs or T cells enriched from blood (not recorded which). Every receptor here comes from a woman aged 25 to 39 who had recovered from COVID-19. The CDR3 runs from the conserved cysteine through the conserved F or W. The order of the fields is D gene, J gene, clone size, V gene, CDR3 protein, CDR3 DNA. The D gene is left open where the match is weak. Some rows mark clone size as missing; the rest say once, few, many or name a class of expanded clone.

d_gene: NA; j_gene: TRBJ1-6; abundance: NA; v_gene: TRBV19; CDR3aa: CASMQVLGPNSPLHF; CDR3nt: TGTGCCAGTATGCAGGTACTGGGTCCCAATTCACCCCTCCACTTT
d_gene: NA; j_gene: TRBJ1-1; abundance: once; v_gene: TRBV2; CDR3aa: CASSDRQINTEAFF; CDR3nt: TGTGCCAGCAGTGATCGACAGATTAACACTGAAGCTTTCTTT
d_gene: NA; j_gene: TRBJ1-3; abundance: NA; v_gene: TRBV30; CDR3aa: CAWSVWASSGNTIYF; CDR3nt: TGTGCCTGGAGTGTTTGGGCAAGCTCTGGAAACACCATATATTTT
d_gene: TRBD1; j_gene: TRBJ1-2; abundance: NA; v_gene: TRBV4-3; CDR3aa: CASSPNTGQGRYGYTF; CDR3nt: TGCGCCAGCAGCCCTAATACGGGACAGGGCAGGTATGGCTACACCTTC
d_gene: NA; j_gene: TRBJ1-1; abundance: few; v_gene: TRBV2; CDR3aa: CASRTIRLGTEAFF; CDR3nt: TGTGCCAGCAGGACTATCCGGTTAGGCACTGAAGCTTTCTTT
d_gene: TRBD2; j_gene: TRBJ2-5; abundance: NA; v_gene: TRBV6-5; CDR3aa: CASSYSGGAGEETQYF; CDR3nt: TGTGCCAGCAGTTACTCGGGTGGGGCGGGGGAAGAGACCCAGTACTTC
d_gene: NA; j_gene: TRBJ1-1; abundance: once; v_gene: TRBV3-1/TRBV3-2; CDR3aa: CASSRLHMNTEAFF; CDR3nt: TGTGCCAGCAGCCGTTTACATATGAACACTGAAGCTTTCTTT
d_gene: NA; j_gene: TRBJ2-3; abundance: NA; v_gene: TRBV5-1; CDR3aa: CASSLGSPLDTQYF; CDR3nt: TGCGCCAGCAGCCTCGGGTCCCCCCTGGATACGCAGTATTTT
d_gene: TRBD2; j_gene: TRBJ2-3; abundance: NA; v_gene: TRBV5-4; CDR3aa: CASSAGLAGSGTQYF; CDR3nt: TGTGCCAGCAGCGCGGGACTAGCGGGTTCCGGTACGCAGTATTTT
d_gene: TRBD2; j_gene: TRBJ2-3; abundance: once; v_gene: TRBV18; CDR3aa: CASSLRSGGPGDTQYF; CDR3nt: TGTGCCAGCTCACTCCGAAGCGGGGGCCCAGGGGATACGCAGTATTTT
d_gene: NA; j_gene: TRBJ1-3; abundance: NA; v_gene: TRBV9; CDR3aa: CASSDRRAGNTIYF; CDR3nt: TGTGCCAGCAGCGACCGGCGGGCTGGAAACACCATATATTTT
d_gene: NA; j_gene: TRBJ1-2; abundance: NA; v_gene: TRBV6-2/TRBV6-3; CDR3aa: CASSYGGRNYGYTF; CDR3nt: TGTGCCAGCAGTTACGGTGGGCGCAACTATGGCTACACCTTC
d_gene: NA; j_gene: TRBJ1-3; abundance: once; v_gene: TRBV5-5; CDR3aa: CASSPLGPSSGNTIYF; CDR3nt: TGTGCCAGCAGCCCGTTGGGGCCCAGCTCTGGAAACACCATATATTTT
d_gene: NA; j_gene: TRBJ1-3; abundance: NA; v_gene: TRBV7-2; CDR3aa: CASKLSSADTIYF; CDR3nt: TGTGCCAGCAAGCTGAGTTCCGCGGACACCATATATTTT
d_gene: TRBD1; j_gene: TRBJ1-1; abundance: NA; v_gene: TRBV29-1; CDR3aa: CSVDVRGPGNTEAFF; CDR3nt: TGCAGCGTTGACGTTAGGGGGCCAGGGAACACTGAAGCTTTCTTT
d_gene: NA; j_gene: TRBJ2-5; abundance: NA; v_gene: TRBV3-1/TRBV3-2; CDR3aa: CASSLQGIQETQYF; CDR3nt: TGTGCCAGCAGCCTACAGGGTATCCAAGAGACCCAGTACTTC
d_gene: NA; j_gene: TRBJ1-5; abundance: few; v_gene: TRBV7-8; CDR3aa: CASSPIFGGQGQPQHF; CDR3nt: TGTGCCAGCAGCCCCATTTTTGGAGGGCAGGGTCAGCCCCAGCATTTT
d_gene: NA; j_gene: TRBJ2-7; abundance: NA; v_gene: TRBV12-3/TRBV12-4; CDR3aa: CASRPTGGGEQYF; CDR3nt: TGTGCCAGCAGGCCGACAGGCGGTGGCGAGCAGTACTTC
d_gene: TRBD1; j_gene: TRBJ1-2; abundance: once; v_gene: TRBV29-1; CDR3aa: CSALTGSFGYGYTF; CDR3nt: TGCAGCGCTCTGACAGGGTCTTTTGGCTATGGCTACACCTTC
d_gene: NA; j_gene: TRBJ1-2; abundance: NA; v_gene: TRBV5-4; CDR3aa: CASSTGAGRDYGYTF; CDR3nt: TGTGCCAGCAGCACTGGGGCAGGCCGGGACTATGGCTACACCTTC
d_gene: TRBD1; j_gene: TRBJ2-3; abundance: NA; v_gene: TRBV5-1; CDR3aa: CASSLGQTGGGDTQYF; CDR3nt: TGCGCCAGCAGCTTGGGCCAGACAGGGGGAGGGGATACGCAGTATTTT
d_gene: NA; j_gene: TRBJ2-1; abundance: NA; v_gene: TRBV15; CDR3aa: CATREPRGAEYNEQFF; CDR3nt: TGTGCCACCAGAGAACCCCGGGGGGCCGAGTACAATGAGCAGTTCTTC
d_gene: TRBD1; j_gene: TRBJ1-1; abundance: NA; v_gene: TRBV11-3; CDR3aa: CASSPRDRGRGTEAFF; CDR3nt: TGTGCCAGCAGCCCCCGGGACAGGGGGCGAGGGACTGAAGCTTTCTTT
d_gene: TRBD1; j_gene: TRBJ2-7; abundance: NA; v_gene: TRBV9; CDR3aa: CASSAETGTGSYEQYF; CDR3nt: TGTGCCAGCAGCGCTGAGACCGGGACAGGGTCGTACGAGCAGTACTTC
d_gene: TRBD1; j_gene: TRBJ1-1; abundance: once; v_gene: TRBV15; CDR3aa: CATSDQDRVNTEAFF; CDR3nt: TGTGCCACCAGCGACCAGGACAGGGTGAACACTGAAGCTTTCTTT
d_gene: TRBD2; j_gene: TRBJ2-2; abundance: NA; v_gene: TRBV3-1/TRBV3-2; CDR3aa: CASSRVQRGFANTGELFF; CDR3nt: TGTGCCAGCAGCCGAGTGCAGCGGGGGTTCGCGAACACCGGGGAGCTGTTTTTT
d_gene: TRBD1; j_gene: TRBJ1-2; abundance: NA; v_gene: TRBV6-5; CDR3aa: CASSYGRDRGPYRYTF; CDR3nt: TGTGCCAGCAGTTACGGTAGGGACAGGGGGCCGTACCGCTACACCTTC
d_gene: TRBD1; j_gene: TRBJ2-5; abundance: NA; v_gene: TRBV19; CDR3aa: CASSTRDRGGETQYF; CDR3nt: TGTGCCAGTAGTACCCGGGACAGGGGAGGGGAGACCCAGTACTTC
d_gene: TRBD2; j_gene: TRBJ2-5; abundance: NA; v_gene: TRBV27; CDR3aa: CASDIDWCGGAPQETQYF; CDR3nt: TGTGCCAGCGATATTGATTGGTGCGGGGGGGCCCCCCAAGAGACCCAGTACTTC
d_gene: TRBD1; j_gene: TRBJ2-7; abundance: NA; v_gene: TRBV6-5; CDR3aa: CASRGTGGYEQYF; CDR3nt: TGTGCCAGCAGGGGGACAGGGGGCTACGAGCAGTACTTC
d_gene: NA; j_gene: TRBJ1-2; abundance: NA; v_gene: TRBV3-1/TRBV3-2; CDR3aa: CASSQDMAGGEGYTF; CDR3nt: TGTGCCAGCAGCCAAGATATGGCAGGCGGGGAAGGCTACACCTTC
d_gene: TRBD1; j_gene: TRBJ1-2; abundance: NA; v_gene: TRBV2; CDR3aa: CASSQQGAVRSLDGYTF; CDR3nt: TGTGCCAGCAGTCAACAGGGGGCGGTTCGTTCTTTGGATGGCTACACCTTC
d_gene: NA; j_gene: TRBJ2-2; abundance: NA; v_gene: TRBV16; CDR3aa: CASSRDRTTGELFF; CDR3nt: TGTGCCAGCAGCCGAGACAGGACCACCGGGGAGCTGTTTTTT
d_gene: NA; j_gene: TRBJ2-3; abundance: NA; v_gene: TRBV6-5; CDR3aa: CASRYLTDTQYF; CDR3nt: TGTGCCAGCAGATATCTCACAGATACGCAGTATTTT
d_gene: TRBD1; j_gene: TRBJ1-1; abundance: NA; v_gene: TRBV29-1; CDR3aa: CSVYPTGVTEAFF; CDR3nt: TGCAGCGTCTACCCCACAGGGGTGACTGAAGCTTTCTTT
d_gene: NA; j_gene: TRBJ2-7; abundance: NA; v_gene: TRBV27; CDR3aa: CASRPTGFYEQYF; CDR3nt: TGTGCCAGCAGGCCTACCGGTTTCTACGAGCAGTACTTC
d_gene: NA; j_gene: TRBJ1-1; abundance: NA; v_gene: TRBV5-1; CDR3aa: CASSSGAPNTEAFF; CDR3nt: TGCGCCAGCAGCTCCGGAGCCCCGAACACTGAAGCTTTCTTT
d_gene: TRBD1; j_gene: TRBJ1-3; abundance: NA; v_gene: TRBV4-1; CDR3aa: CASSQPTGGGSGNTIYF; CDR3nt: TGCGCCAGCAGCCAGCCCACAGGGGGTGGCTCTGGAAACACCATATATTTT
d_gene: TRBD2; j_gene: TRBJ2-3; abundance: few; v_gene: TRBV10-3; CDR3aa: CAIMGGEGTDTQYF; CDR3nt: TGTGCCATCATGGGGGGGGAGGGTACAGATACGCAGTATTTT
d_gene: NA; j_gene: TRBJ1-1; abundance: NA; v_gene: TRBV19; CDR3aa: CASSIDRAASAFF; CDR3nt: TGTGCCAGTAGTATAGACCGAGCCGCCTCGGCTTTCTTT
d_gene: TRBD1; j_gene: TRBJ1-3; abundance: NA; v_gene: TRBV6-1; CDR3aa: CASSQGAGNTIYF; CDR3nt: TGTGCCAGCAGCCAGGGGGCTGGAAACACCATATATTTT
d_gene: NA; j_gene: TRBJ1-1; abundance: NA; v_gene: TRBV20-1; CDR3aa: CSAKTPTEAFF; CDR3nt: TGCAGTGCCAAGACACCGACTGAAGCTTTCTTT